One sample yielded the 10 T cell receptor beta chains listed below, sequenced in a study of cytomegalovirus exposure and HLA in healthy donors. The PCR used 60 Vbeta and 13 Jbeta primers. Method: immunoSEQ multiplex PCR; TCRdb's copy keeps in-frame clones and lacks some. The sample has more than 80,000 clones, around 60% seen once. The sample consisted of PBMCs. The receptor source for this set is a man in his fifties or sixties in good health and CMV-seronegative.

This chain connects TRBV9 to TRBJ2-3; 10 bases are a match to TRBD2. Germline V gene data show CDR1 as SGDLS and CDR2 as YYNGEE. The V segment lost 3 bases and the J segment 0 bases; nucleotides outside the gene matches: 10. The CDR3 covers 18 residues. The CDR3 spells CASSAYIAGGPSTDTQYF. CDR3 DNA sequence: TGTGCCAGCAGCGCCTATATAGCGGGGGGACCTAGCACAGATACGCAGTATTTT. The full variable domain, its missing parts supplied by reference TRBV9 and TRBJ2-3, is DSGVTQTPKHLITATGQRVTLRCSPRSGDLSVYWYQQSLDQGLQFLIQYYNGEERAKGNILERFSAQQFPDLHSELNLSSLELGDSALYFCASSAYIAGGPSTDTQYFGPGTRLTVL.

The chain joins TRBV25-1 to TRBJ1-1; tentative D call: TRBD1 (6 bases). Per germline, CDR1 MGHDK and CDR2 SYGVNS. Trimming cost V 7 bases and J 4 bases, with 19 bases left between them. The CDR3 is 15 residues long. The CDR3 spells CASTKNTGSGTEAFF. In nucleotides, the CDR3 is TGTGCCAGCACTAAAAACACAGGGTCGGGCACTGAAGCTTTCTTT.

This chain joins TRBV5-1 and TRBJ1-2; weak D call: TRBD1 (5 bases). The CDR3 is 15 amino acids. Trimming took 1 base from V and 3 from J, leaving 13 bases between them. Germline CDR1 SGHRS, CDR2 YFSETQ. The CDR3 bases are TGCGCCAGCAGCTTGCGGAGGGGCCAAGACTATGGCTACACCTTC. Translation: CASSLRRGQDYGYTF.

This clone was seen more than once but under ten times. The rearrangement joins TRBV19 to TRBJ2-1, with TRBD2 identical over 12 bases. The CDR3 sequence is 16 residues long. After removal of 6 bases from V and 5 bases from J, the junction contained 8 bases not matched to a gene. Germline CDR1 is LNHDA and CDR2 is SQIVND (reference sequence). This CDR3 reads CASSRLAGAPNNEQFF. As DNA, the CDR3 is TGTGCCAGTAGCCGACTAGCGGGGGCCCCCAACAATGAGCAGTTCTTC. Full variable domain (remainder filled in from reference TRBV19 and TRBJ2-1): DGGITQSPKYLFRKEGQNVTLSCEQNLNHDAMYWYRQDPGQGLRLIYYSQIVNDFQKGDIAEGYSVSREKKESFPLTVTSAQKNPTAFYLCASSRLAGAPNNEQFFGPGTRLTVL.

This clone occurred once. The chain uses TRBV6-5 and TRBJ1-1; D perhaps matches TRBD1 (6 bases). Germline values: CDR1 MNHEY, CDR2 SVGAGI. CDR3 size: 14 residues. The ends were cut back, 8 bases at V and 0 bases at J, with 13 bases in the middle. The CDR3 DNA sequence: TGTGCCAGCGTCGGTACAGGGCTGAACACTGAAGCTTTCTTT. Translation gives CASVGTGLNTEAFF.

This chain uses TRBV27 with TRBJ1-2; no clear D gene. The CDR3 totals 14 residues. The germline V gene has CDR1 MNHEY and CDR2 SMNVEV (reference sequence). V was shortened by 4 bases and J by 3 bases, with 12 bases between the two germline ends. The CDR3 protein is CASSSQPGYYGYTF. As DNA, the CDR3 is TGTGCCAGCAGTTCCCAGCCGGGGTACTATGGCTACACCTTC.

The V call is TRBV28, the J call TRBJ2-5, with TRBD2 as a possible D gene (6 bases). Trimming took 4 bases from V and 5 from J, leaving 11 bases between them. CDR3 length: 13 amino acids. Germline assignment: CDR1 MDHEN and CDR2 SYDVKM. The CDR3 protein is CASSSYAGETQYF. CDR3 sequence (DNA): TGTGCCAGCAGTTCTTACGCGGGGGAGACCCAGTACTTC.

The rearrangement links TRBV21-1 to TRBJ2-7; TRBD2, the table's D call, lacks a check against the DNA. TRBV21-1 has pseudogene status. This CDR3 region has 13 residues. The CDR3 is CASSELAWREQYF. As DNA, the CDR3 is TGTGCCAGCAGCGAACTAGCGTGGCGCGAGCAGTACTTC.

The CDR3 bases are TGTGCCAGCAGTGCAACTCGAATGAACACTGAAGCTTTCTTT. It codes for CASSATRMNTEAFF. The chain employs TRBV6-5 and TRBJ1-1; D gene ambiguous. Per germline, CDR1 MNHEY and CDR2 SVGAGI. The CDR3 spans 14 residues. The V end was cut by 5 bases, the J end by 0 bases, with 10 bases between.

This clone was picked up a small number of times. This chain uses TRBV7-9 with TRBJ2-3; no definite D call. Per germline, CDR1 SEHNR and CDR2 FQNEAQ (reference sequence). This CDR3 has 14 amino acids. Trimming shortened V by 3 bases and J by 2 bases, and 9 bases separated the two germline ends. DNA for the CDR3: TGTGCCAGCAGCTTTTCGCTATCCACAGATACGCAGTATTTT. Translated, it gives CASSFSLSTDTQYF.